This T cell receptor beta chain comes out of a study of cytomegalovirus exposure and HLA in healthy donors (TCRdb year 2017). The study in broad terms: According to an earlier analysis of several hundred of the donors, about 179 million T cells yielded 95 million to 140 million unique TCR beta sequences and 276 Gb of sequence data. An earlier analysis of several hundred of the donors applied high-throughput TCR beta sequencing to assess whether each TCR beta V gene segment acted as functional or pseudogenic. All discovery cohort repertoires had been generated on a single sequencing platform. Across 398 genotyped donors of the cohort, an average of about 240,000 unique TCR beta nucleotide sequences per donor were sequenced, and approximately 19% of those sequences were non-productive. Donor age, sex, ethnicity and CMV serostatus were compiled together with the repertoire data. To study patterns of TCR occurrence, a later analysis re-analyzed previously published TCR beta repertoires from just over 650 donors and added high-resolution HLA genotyping. Four or five DR-DQ haplotypes were handled as single units for association and clustering because linkage in the cohort was strong. In addition to the first cohort of 650 to 800 subjects, a separate validation cohort of approximately 110 different subjects was used. The study aimed to test whether cataloging public T cell receptors could reveal signatures of past pathogen exposure. High-throughput TCR immunosequencing, statistical association of individual TCRs with disease status, and machine learning were combined to predict cytomegalovirus infection status. The study used immunosequencing to profile the T cell repertoires of hundreds of subjects and linked those repertoires to cytomegalovirus serostatus. In the later analysis, no new phenotypic data were used to find candidate immune exposures; instead, reliance was placed on TCR beta sequences and their occurrence across donors. The genetic ancestry cluster associated with self-reported Caucasian donors included about four fifths of the roughly 360 genotyped donors. An early release that covered 500 to 800 HLA-typed donors contained 300 to 350 gigabases of sequencing data and tens of millions of unique TCR sequences. A later genetic analysis used genome-wide SNP genotypes for about three fifths of the 666 donors, treating that subset as a discovery cohort. The number of typed donors differed by locus: about 629-630 for A, B, C, DRB1 and DQB1; roughly 510 for DQA1; around 580 for DPA1; and 400 to 480 for DPB1. Class I and class II HLA loci were covered by the typing at four-digit resolution.

From the germline V gene, CDR1 is LGHNT and CDR2 is FRNRAP. The CDR3 measures 15 amino acids from cysteine to phenylalanine. Just CDR3 DNA is preserved here, 45 bases in frame from base 1. Trimming takes 5 bases from V and 1 base from J, and the germline ends sit 14 bases apart. Remarks on this clone: No cognate antigen has been identified for it.

Overall study outcomes, separate from this receptor: HLA typing was unavailable for some donors at each locus, so association tests used only the typed subset. Only TCR beta chains were sequenced in this cohort, and the absence of alpha or paired-chain data limited detectable features. The authors suggested that the approach could potentially be generalized to other disease states and immunological phenotypes. The sequencing pipeline was judged likely to have produced a cluster of highly shared sequence variants as a technical artifact. In a later analysis, several top co-occurrence clusters were reported to appear linked to parvovirus B19, influenza, CMV and Epstein-Barr virus. For the cohort, immune exposure information was limited to CMV serostatus. The classifier was reported to diagnose cytomegalovirus status with high specificity and sensitivity in both the original cohort and the validation cohort. Across donors, most TCR sequences were observed very rarely, whereas some public TCRs were present in many individuals. A few of the identified cytomegalovirus-associated TCR beta chains were confirmed in vitro to be specific for cytomegalovirus antigens. A further reported finding was that TCR beta sequences accurately predicted the HLA-A and HLA-B alleles for most subjects in the first cohort. Strong co-occurrence of HLA alleles, especially DR and DQ, made assigning TCR associations to individual alleles difficult. A later genetic analysis associated a missense DCLRE1C variant with V-gene and J-gene trimming of TCR beta chains, and an independent cohort replicated the association. Sequencing depth was assumed to be roughly uniform across donors in the presence/absence analyses, though that assumption may not hold. Linkage disequilibrium might explain the correlated functional status among segregating V segments, but an unknown experimental factor could not be ruled out. The 87-base-pair reads could not distinguish some IMGT-functional V segments, including TRBV6-2 and TRBV6-3, so those segments were excluded. According to a later analysis, TCR association rates differed among HLA loci, with DRB1 alleles showing the most associated TCRs and HLA-C alleles showing the fewest. Compared with equally common non-associated chains, HLA-associated TCR beta chains in a later analysis were more clonally expanded and had lower generation probabilities. At a false discovery rate of 0.05, a later analysis linked some 18,000 TCR beta sequences to specific HLA alleles. In a later analysis, most CMV-associated TCR beta chains were found to appear HLA-restricted, with HLA associations seemingly driven largely by CMV exposure. Around 16 rarely observed V segments, including chromosome 9 orphons, were excluded from the earlier analysis of a few hundred of the donors because counts were too low. In a later genetic analysis, fewer N-insertions in productive TCRs were reported among donors in an Asian-associated ancestry cluster than the 666-donor mean. A total of fewer than 200 TCR beta chains were listed by the study as associated with cytomegalovirus. In an earlier analysis of under 600 of the donors, most TCR beta V segments were observed in productive rearrangements about 87% or about 30% of the time, broadly matching IMGT annotations.

The cohort was made up of 666 healthy bone marrow donors. Cohort members were all nominally healthy when sampled, although unrecorded immune exposures were likely present. The donor tested CMV seropositive and was one of the 289 seropositive cohort members. A peripheral blood sample was collected from each donor, and TCR beta sequencing was performed on peripheral blood mononuclear cells. The Qiagen DNeasy Blood Extraction Kit was used to extract genomic DNA from the blood cell samples. Library prep was done by the immunoSEQ multiplex PCR assay. For the multiplex PCR, a mixture combining 60 forward primers for TCR Vbeta segments and 13 reverse primers for TCR Jbeta segments was used. A multiplex PCR assay on genomic DNA amplified the CDR3 region of rearranged TCR beta genes. Amplified TCR beta libraries were sequenced as 87-base-pair reads on the Illumina HiSeq System. On the authors' methods: A later analysis tallied about 77 million unique TCR beta chains across the 700 or so repertoires, and approximately 12 million of those chains were shared by two or more donors. Raw reads were error-corrected and collapsed into unique sequences with a nearest-neighbor algorithm that merged closely related sequences to remove PCR and sequencing errors. V, D and J gene segments were assigned by aligning CDR3 sequences to IMGT reference sequences. Each retained sequence needed at least a six-nucleotide match to both a V gene segment and a J gene segment. A rearrangement counted as productive if the CDR3 had no stop codons and remained in frame with V and J, and every other rearrangement counted as non-productive. Following IMGT convention, CDR3 was defined as the stretch from the second conserved V-encoded cysteine to the conserved J-encoded phenylalanine. The earlier analysis of about 620 of the donors excluded sequences that lacked an unambiguous match to a single V gene segment. In an earlier analysis of 500 to 750 of the donors, V segments were called functional above 56.7% productive rearrangements and were called segregating when the between-donor standard deviation exceeded 5%. A statistical classification framework was developed to diagnose cytomegalovirus status using the catalog of TCR beta chain sequences. A later analysis assigned V and J genes by comparing TCR nucleotide sequences with IMGT/GENE-DB human TR gene sequences. The TCRdist pipeline was used in a later analysis to assign CDR3 sequences and most-parsimonious VDJ recombination scenarios. In a later analysis, each TCR beta chain was defined by its CDR3 amino acid sequence together with its V-gene family, and reads lacking a unique V-gene family were excluded. In a later analysis, 450 to 600 highly shared, low-generation-probability nucleotide sequences were removed to address suspected cross-contamination and a sequencing artifact. A later analysis calculated a clonal expansion index for each public chain from normalized within-repertoire ranks of inferred template counts. In a later analysis, generation probabilities were computed with a VDJ recombination model fitted to out-of-frame rearrangements, and the resulting probabilities were checked against IGoR. In a later analysis, hypergeometric tests were used to score TCR-TCR, TCR-HLA and TCR-CMV co-occurrence, with a repertoire-size bias correction applied to TCR pairs. A later analysis estimated false discovery rates by permuting HLA or CMV assignments 20 times. A later analysis grouped co-occurring TCRs with DBSCAN, adding TCRdist sequence similarity when clustering within HLA-allele-positive subsets. Repertoires with fewer than 30,000 or more than 120,000 public chains were left out of co-occurrence clustering, as were about 5 repertoires with anomalous nucleotide sharing. TCRdb re-hosts the immuneACCESS table, in-frame sequences only. Its copies lack some clones; in the studies checked, an unresolved V gene accounts for under half of them, and the cause for the rest is not known. For V, J and clone size, that table is used; D and trimming come from the DNA. This sample's clone table shows over 80,000 clones. The ten largest clones capture more than 5.5% of the sample.

This chain joins TRBV12-5 to TRBJ1-1, and perhaps TRBD1 as D gene, on 5 matching bases. The TCR was taken from a girl aged 5 to 17 in good health and CMV-seropositive. Sequences were obtained from PBMCs. The nucleotide sequence is TGTGCTAGTGGTCCCGGGACTTCCAGGAACACTGAAGCTTTCTTT. The encoded protein is CASGPGTSRNTEAFF. The variable domain in full, with residues beyond the CDR3 obtained from the reference TRBV12-5 and TRBJ1-1 genes, is DARVTQTPRHKVTEMGQEVTMRCQPILGHNTVFWYRQTMMQGLELLAYFRNRAPLDDSGMPKDRFSAEMPDATLATLKIQPSEPRDSAVYFCASGPGTSRNTEAFFGQGTRLTVV.